This T cell receptor beta chain was observed in a study of glioma-infiltrating T cells. At least ten counts were recorded for this clonotype. Antigen specificity is unknown. CDR1 and CDR2 (germline): MDHEN, SYDVKM. V lost 6 bases to trimming and J lost 6 bases, with 17 bases between them. The CDR3 covers 14 residues. Amplification of TCR alpha and beta CDR3 regions from RNA used iRepertoire nested multiplex PCR. Tissue mRNA or PBMC total RNA, roughly 100-400 ng, went into one-step reverse transcription and amplification. One entry per CDR3 protein, called by TCRdb with MiXCR from the multiplex PCR reads. Of some 190,000 distinct CDR3 sequences listed, approximately 30% were seen once; the top ten hold over 20%. Regarding the study as a whole: Gliomas, especially low-grade, showed above-expected tissue-blood divergence; non-neoplastic patients showed below. CDR3 overlap between tissue and blood was very small.

The source of this sequence is a human donor with low-grade glioma or glioblastoma, undergoing nonglioma brain surgery, or in good health (not recorded which). The sequenced sample was glioma tissue, nonneoplastic brain tissue, or PBMCs (not recorded which). The V call is TRBV28, the J call TRBJ1-2; D gene unclear. CDR3 DNA sequence: TGTGCCAGCAGCACGACATGGAAGCGGCATGGCTACACCTTC. The encoded protein is CASSTTWKRHGYTF.